A selection of T cell receptor beta chains follows, all from one sample in a study of cytomegalovirus exposure and HLA in healthy donors. Repertoires were generated with immunoSEQ multiplex PCR, while TCRdb's copy carries only in-frame clones and drops some. The data contain approximately 98,000 clones, under 85% of them singletons. Sequenced input: PBMCs. These receptors were collected from a woman between 18 and 29 years old in good health and CMV-seronegative. The CDR3 runs from the conserved cysteine through the conserved F or W. D genes are given only for firm matches. Clone size appears in some rows only: once, few, many, or a class for an expanded clone.

j_gene: TRBJ1-2; abundance: NA; v_gene: TRBV9; d_gene: NA; CDR3nt: TGTGCCAGCAGCGTGGACAGTAACTATGGCTACACCTTC; CDR3aa: CASSVDSNYGYTF
j_gene: TRBJ2-1; abundance: NA; v_gene: TRBV6-1; d_gene: TRBD2; CDR3nt: TGTGCCAGCAGCGAGCAAACACTAGCGAACAATGAGCAGTTCTTC; CDR3aa: CASSEQTLANNEQFF
j_gene: TRBJ2-5; abundance: NA; v_gene: TRBV5-1; d_gene: NA; CDR3nt: TGCGCCAGCAGCTTCCCCGGGGAGACCCAGTACTTC; CDR3aa: CASSFPGETQYF
j_gene: TRBJ1-2; abundance: NA; v_gene: TRBV2; d_gene: NA; CDR3nt: TGTGCCAGCAGTGAGGGGGGGTCCTATGGCTACACCTTC; CDR3aa: CASSEGGSYGYTF
j_gene: TRBJ2-3; abundance: NA; v_gene: TRBV15; d_gene: TRBD2; CDR3nt: TGTGCCACCAGACGCAGCGGGGGGGAGACAGATACGCAGTATTTT; CDR3aa: CATRRSGGETDTQYF
j_gene: TRBJ1-2; abundance: NA; v_gene: TRBV29-1; d_gene: NA; CDR3nt: TGCAGCGTTGAGGGGGGGCACTACTATGGCTACACCTTC; CDR3aa: CSVEGGHYYGYTF
j_gene: TRBJ1-6; abundance: NA; v_gene: TRBV11-2; d_gene: NA; CDR3nt: TGTGCCAGCAGTTTCAGGGGTATGAGTTCACCCCTCCACTTT; CDR3aa: CASSFRGMSSPLHF
j_gene: TRBJ1-1; abundance: NA; v_gene: TRBV9; d_gene: NA; CDR3nt: TGTGCCAGCAGCGCCCCCGGGGGGGCCACTGAAGCTTTCTTT; CDR3aa: CASSAPGGATEAFF
j_gene: TRBJ2-7; abundance: few; v_gene: TRBV5-5; d_gene: NA; CDR3nt: TGTGCCAGCAGTTGGGGGGGCAGTTACTCCTACGAGCAGTACTTC; CDR3aa: CASSWGGSYSYEQYF
j_gene: TRBJ2-3; abundance: NA; v_gene: TRBV5-8; d_gene: TRBD1; CDR3nt: TGTGCCAGCAGCTTGGCTTGGACAGGGGCCACGCAGTATTTT; CDR3aa: CASSLAWTGATQYF
j_gene: TRBJ1-5; abundance: NA; v_gene: TRBV27; d_gene: NA; CDR3nt: TGTGCCAGCGCTTCAGGTTATAGCAATCAGCCCCAGCATTTT; CDR3aa: CASASGYSNQPQHF
j_gene: TRBJ2-2; abundance: NA; v_gene: TRBV27; d_gene: TRBD1; CDR3nt: TGTGCCACCGGAACCGGGACAGTGAACACCGGGGAGCTGTTTTTT; CDR3aa: CATGTGTVNTGELFF
j_gene: TRBJ2-1; abundance: NA; v_gene: TRBV9; d_gene: TRBD2; CDR3nt: TGTGCCAGCAGCGTTAGCGGGGTCCCCTCCAATGAGCAGTTCTTC; CDR3aa: CASSVSGVPSNEQFF
j_gene: TRBJ2-7; abundance: NA; v_gene: TRBV5-4; d_gene: NA; CDR3nt: TGTGCCAGCAGCGGAAGGGACATCTCCTATGAGCAGTACTTC; CDR3aa: CASSGRDISYEQYF
j_gene: TRBJ2-5; abundance: NA; v_gene: TRBV9; d_gene: NA; CDR3nt: TGTGCCAGCAGCGTAGGGAGGGGTCGGGAGACCCAGTACTTC; CDR3aa: CASSVGRGRETQYF
j_gene: TRBJ2-1; abundance: NA; v_gene: TRBV6-4; d_gene: TRBD2; CDR3nt: TGTGCCAGCAGTGTCGAAGCTAGCGGGGGGAACAATGAGCAGTTCTTC; CDR3aa: CASSVEASGGNNEQFF
j_gene: TRBJ2-2; abundance: few; v_gene: TRBV2; d_gene: NA; CDR3nt: TGTGCCAGCCTTGGCGCGGCAGCGAACACCGGGGAGCTGTTTTTT; CDR3aa: CASLGAAANTGELFF
j_gene: TRBJ1-6; abundance: NA; v_gene: TRBV28; d_gene: NA; CDR3nt: TGTGCCAGCAGCCCGGGGGTTCTAATCTCCTATAATTCACCCCTCCACTTT; CDR3aa: CASSPGVLISYNSPLHF
j_gene: TRBJ1-1; abundance: few; v_gene: TRBV4-1; d_gene: NA; CDR3nt: TGCGCCAGCAGCCCCCTTGGGCAGCTGAACACTGAAGCTTTCTTT; CDR3aa: CASSPLGQLNTEAFF
j_gene: TRBJ1-1; abundance: NA; v_gene: TRBV7-9; d_gene: NA; CDR3nt: TGTGCCAGCAGTCGAGACCTGGGTCTTCGGGTTGAAGCTTTCTTT; CDR3aa: CASSRDLGLRVEAFF
j_gene: TRBJ2-7; abundance: NA; v_gene: TRBV6-1; d_gene: TRBD1; CDR3nt: TGTGCCAGCAGTTTGACCGGGACAGTGTCCAACGAGCAGTACTTC; CDR3aa: CASSLTGTVSNEQYF
j_gene: TRBJ2-1; abundance: NA; v_gene: TRBV15; d_gene: NA; CDR3nt: TGTGCCACCAGCACTATTTACAATGAGCAGTTCTTC; CDR3aa: CATSTIYNEQFF
j_gene: TRBJ1-1; abundance: NA; v_gene: TRBV14; d_gene: NA; CDR3nt: TGTGCCAGCAGCCTCACCCCCGGCCCGGGCACTGAAGCTTTCTTT; CDR3aa: CASSLTPGPGTEAFF
j_gene: TRBJ1-1; abundance: NA; v_gene: TRBV6-1; d_gene: NA; CDR3nt: TGTGCCAGCAACATAGGTGGAGGCACTGAAGCTTTCTTT; CDR3aa: CASNIGGGTEAFF
j_gene: TRBJ2-6; abundance: once; v_gene: TRBV7-8; d_gene: TRBD1; CDR3nt: TGTGCCAGCAGCTCCGATCTTAGGACAGGGTCCGGGGCCAACGTCCTGACTTTC; CDR3aa: CASSSDLRTGSGANVLTF
j_gene: TRBJ2-7; abundance: NA; v_gene: TRBV9; d_gene: NA; CDR3nt: TGTGCCAGCAGCGTAACGCAGGATTCCTACGAGCAGTACTTC; CDR3aa: CASSVTQDSYEQYF
j_gene: TRBJ1-2; abundance: NA; v_gene: TRBV7-2; d_gene: NA; CDR3nt: TGTGCCAGCAGCTACTTCGAGTTTAAGCCCTCTGGTGGCTATGGCTACACCTTC; CDR3aa: CASSYFEFKPSGGYGYTF
j_gene: TRBJ1-1; abundance: once; v_gene: TRBV2; d_gene: TRBD1; CDR3nt: TGTGCCGATCGTCCCGGGACAGGGGGAAGGGTGTCTGAAGCTTTCTTT; CDR3aa: CADRPGTGGRVSEAFF
j_gene: TRBJ1-2; abundance: NA; v_gene: TRBV5-8; d_gene: NA; CDR3nt: TGTGCCAGCAGCAACGACAGGTTTATTGGCTACACCTTC; CDR3aa: CASSNDRFIGYTF
j_gene: TRBJ2-3; abundance: once; v_gene: TRBV30; d_gene: NA; CDR3nt: TGTGCCTGGAGTGTATGGGGGGGCGGGGATACGCAGTATTTT; CDR3aa: CAWSVWGGGDTQYF
j_gene: TRBJ1-6; abundance: NA; v_gene: TRBV6-5; d_gene: TRBD1; CDR3nt: TGTGCCAGCAGTCCCCGGGACAGGGCTAATTCACCCCTCCACTTT; CDR3aa: CASSPRDRANSPLHF
j_gene: TRBJ1-2; abundance: NA; v_gene: TRBV15; d_gene: NA; CDR3nt: TGTGCCACCAGCAGGGGGGGGCAGGAAGGAAACTATGGCTACACCTTC; CDR3aa: CATSRGGQEGNYGYTF
j_gene: TRBJ1-1; abundance: once; v_gene: TRBV15; d_gene: TRBD1; CDR3nt: TGTGCCACCAGCAGGGGGTCGGTAGGGGGCAACACTGAAGCTTTCTTT; CDR3aa: CATSRGSVGGNTEAFF
j_gene: TRBJ2-7; abundance: NA; v_gene: TRBV30; d_gene: NA; CDR3nt: TGTGCCTGGGGCTCGAGGTCCTACGAGCAGTACTTC; CDR3aa: CAWGSRSYEQYF
j_gene: TRBJ1-2; abundance: NA; v_gene: TRBV27; d_gene: NA; CDR3nt: TGTGCCAGCAGTTCTGGGGCCCACTATGGCTACACCTTC; CDR3aa: CASSSGAHYGYTF
j_gene: TRBJ2-5; abundance: NA; v_gene: TRBV11-2; d_gene: NA; CDR3nt: TGTGCCAGCAGCTTAGGGGGAGAAATCGGGACCCAGTACTTC; CDR3aa: CASSLGGEIGTQYF
j_gene: TRBJ2-7; abundance: once; v_gene: TRBV14; d_gene: NA; CDR3nt: TGTGCCAGCAGCCAAGATTCAGGGACTGCCTACGAGCAGTACTTC; CDR3aa: CASSQDSGTAYEQYF
j_gene: TRBJ1-1; abundance: NA; v_gene: TRBV6-5; d_gene: TRBD1; CDR3nt: TGTGCCAGCAGTTACTCGACAGGGAGGATCACTGAAGCTTTCTTT; CDR3aa: CASSYSTGRITEAFF
j_gene: TRBJ1-5; abundance: NA; v_gene: TRBV4-1; d_gene: TRBD1; CDR3nt: TGCGCCAGCAGCCTATACAGGGGTAGCAATCAGCCCCAGCATTTT; CDR3aa: CASSLYRGSNQPQHF
j_gene: TRBJ2-7; abundance: NA; v_gene: TRBV7-2; d_gene: NA; CDR3nt: TGTGCCAGCAGCATCCGAAGAGACAATGTTGGTGTCGACGAGCAGTACTTC; CDR3aa: CASSIRRDNVGVDEQYF
j_gene: TRBJ2-3; abundance: NA; v_gene: TRBV5-1; d_gene: NA; CDR3nt: TGCGCCAGCAGCGCTGGACAGTTTCTCAGGGGAACCACAGATACGCAGTATTTT; CDR3aa: CASSAGQFLRGTTDTQYF
j_gene: TRBJ1-3; abundance: once; v_gene: TRBV9; d_gene: NA; CDR3nt: TGTGCCAGCTTAGGAAACACCATATATTTT; CDR3aa: CASLGNTIYF
j_gene: TRBJ1-1; abundance: NA; v_gene: TRBV5-1; d_gene: NA; CDR3nt: TGCGCCAGCAGGGTCCTCAAACTCAGGGCTTTCTTT; CDR3aa: CASRVLKLRAFF
j_gene: TRBJ2-5; abundance: NA; v_gene: TRBV6-1; d_gene: TRBD2; CDR3nt: TGTGCCAGCAGTGAACTAGCGGGGGTCCAAGAGACCCAGTACTTC; CDR3aa: CASSELAGVQETQYF
j_gene: TRBJ2-2; abundance: NA; v_gene: TRBV13; d_gene: TRBD2; CDR3nt: TGTGCCAGCGGTAATACTAGCGGGGGGGCCTCGAACACCGGGGAGCTGTTTTTT; CDR3aa: CASGNTSGGASNTGELFF
j_gene: TRBJ2-7; abundance: NA; v_gene: TRBV6-1; d_gene: TRBD1; CDR3nt: TGTGCCAGCAGTGGCCTCGGACAGGGGGCAGAGGAGCAGTACTTC; CDR3aa: CASSGLGQGAEEQYF
j_gene: TRBJ1-5; abundance: NA; v_gene: TRBV21-1; d_gene: NA; CDR3nt: TGTGCCAGCAGCCCCTTGGTCAGACAGGGCCATCAGCCCCAGCATTTT; CDR3aa: CASSPLVRQGHQPQHF
j_gene: TRBJ2-3; abundance: NA; v_gene: TRBV7-2; d_gene: NA; CDR3nt: TGTGCCAGCAGTTTATTAAGAGGAGATACGCAGTATTTT; CDR3aa: CASSLLRGDTQYF